This TCR beta chain is from a study of blood T cell repertoires in COVID-19. The method was immunoSEQ multiplex PCR; TCRdb's version includes in-frame clones alone and lacks a portion of them. The sample consists of 210,000 or so clones, about four fifths of them appearing once. There are 14 residues in the CDR3. Germline CDR1 reads SNHLY; CDR2 reads FYNNEI. Deletions cut 3 bases from V and 6 bases from J, with 14 bases between. This sequence joins TRBV2 and TRBJ1-2, with a weak D call TRBD1 (6 bases). The receptor comes from a woman aged 45-65 years who had been exposed to COVID-19. Sequenced: PBMCs or T cells enriched from blood (not recorded which). The CDR3 spells CASSDTRGRNGYTF. Written as DNA, the CDR3 is TGTGCCAGCAGTGATACCAGGGGCAGGAATGGCTACACCTTC.